This T cell receptor (beta chain) is from a study of blood T cell repertoires in COVID-19. The wider study: COVID-19 samples from acute and convalescent phases originated in the United States, Italy and Spain. Sources were T cells, B-cell-depleted T cells, or PBMCs; the material itself was cDNA or gDNA.

The authors' processing: Nucleated cell number was recorded as an estimate derived from reference gene primer amplification. Libraries were prepared by immunoSEQ multiplex PCR; TCRdb keeps only in-frame clonotypes and omits some of them. V and J calls and clone size are as listed in that table; D and trimming were resolved from the DNA. There are some 170,000 clones in the sample; 70% to 90% occur only once, and around 9.9% lies in the top ten. CDR3 length equals 17 residues. Trimming removed 6 bases at V and 7 bases at J, with 25 bases between. Per germline, CDR1 SNHLY and CDR2 FYNNEI. The receptor comes from a human donor in a cohort sampled during active COVID-19. The genes are TRBV2 and TRBJ1-5; tentative D call: TRBD1 (6 bases). The sequenced sample was peripheral blood. The CDR3 region is CASRDDTGQPFYQPQHF. The CDR3 nucleotides are TGTGCCAGCAGAGATGACACGGGACAACCTTTTTACCAGCCCCAGCATTTT.